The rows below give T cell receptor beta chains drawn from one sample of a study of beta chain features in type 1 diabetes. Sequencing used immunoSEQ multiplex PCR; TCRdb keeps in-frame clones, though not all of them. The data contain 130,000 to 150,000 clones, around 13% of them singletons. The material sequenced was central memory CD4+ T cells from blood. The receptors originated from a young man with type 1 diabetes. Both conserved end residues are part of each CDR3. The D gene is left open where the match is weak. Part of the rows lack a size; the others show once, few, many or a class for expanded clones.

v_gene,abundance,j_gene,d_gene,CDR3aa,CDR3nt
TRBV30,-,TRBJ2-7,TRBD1,CAWSVPRTGNYEQYF,TGTGCCTGGAGTGTACCCCGGACAGGGAACTACGAGCAGTACTTC
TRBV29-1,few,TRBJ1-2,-,CSAWDPNNYGYTF,TGCAGCGCCTGGGACCCCAATAACTATGGCTACACCTTC
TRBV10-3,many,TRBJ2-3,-,CAISDSTDTQYF,TGTGCCATCAGTGACAGCACAGATACGCAGTATTTT
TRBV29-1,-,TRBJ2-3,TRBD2,CRVAGGAPSTDTQYF,TGCCGCGTTGCGGGGGGGGCCCCCAGCACAGATACGCAGTATTTT
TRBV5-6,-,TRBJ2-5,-,CASSLRGQETQYF,TGTGCCAGCAGCTTAAGGGGCCAAGAGACCCAGTACTTC
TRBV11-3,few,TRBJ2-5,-,CASSLGVLGSQETQYF,TGTGCCAGCAGCTTAGGAGTCCTAGGGTCGCAGGAGACCCAGTACTTC
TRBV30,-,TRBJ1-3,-,CAWSVWRESRNTIYF,TGTGCCTGGAGTGTATGGAGGGAGAGTAGAAACACCATATATTTT
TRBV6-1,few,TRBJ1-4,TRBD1,CASSEWGQRNEKLFF,TGTGCCAGCAGTGAATGGGGACAGCGAAATGAAAAACTGTTTTTT
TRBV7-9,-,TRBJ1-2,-,CASSSGLYGYTF,TGTGCCAGCAGCTCCGGATTATATGGCTACACCTTC
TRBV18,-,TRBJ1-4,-,CASSPWSTGSNEKLFF,TGTGCCAGCTCACCATGGAGTACAGGGTCGAATGAAAAACTGTTTTTT
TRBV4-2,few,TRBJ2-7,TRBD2,CASSQELGTSGYYEQYF,TGTGCCAGCAGCCAAGAGTTAGGGACTAGCGGCTACTACGAGCAGTACTTC
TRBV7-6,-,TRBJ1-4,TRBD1,CASSQGTGRNEKLFF,TGTGCCAGCAGCCAAGGGACAGGGCGTAATGAAAAACTGTTTTTT
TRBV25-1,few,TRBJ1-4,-,CASSGITLGGKGEKLFF,TGTGCCAGCAGTGGAATTACCTTGGGAGGGAAGGGTGAAAAACTGTTTTTT
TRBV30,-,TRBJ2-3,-,CARQTHPTSTDTQYF,TGTGCCCGTCAGACGCACCCAACTAGCACAGATACGCAGTATTTT
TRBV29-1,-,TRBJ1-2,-,CSVDLDIKKGYGYTF,TGCAGCGTTGATCTGGACATTAAAAAGGGCTATGGCTACACCTTC
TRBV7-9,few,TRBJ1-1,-,CASSFSSSNTEAFF,TGTGCCAGCAGCTTTTCGAGCAGCAACACTGAAGCTTTCTTT